One and the same sample provided the 10 T cell receptor beta chains below, sequenced in a study of OX40 agonist ivuxolimab in advanced cancers. TCRdb's copy holds only in-frame clones and misses some; the assay was immunoSEQ multiplex PCR. The sample consists of just under 75,000 clones, 92% of them appearing once. Here the sequenced sample was CD4+ or CD8+ T cells sorted from blood, taken in a trial of the OX40 agonist ivuxolimab. Every receptor here comes from an adult with an advanced solid tumor such as melanoma, head and neck, liver or kidney cancer.

The rearrangement joins TRBV10-2 to TRBJ1-1, with D unresolved. The CDR3 extends over 13 amino acids. V gave up 6 bases and J gave up 4 bases, with 12 bases separating them. Germline CDR1 and CDR2: WSHSY and SAAADI. DNA for the CDR3: TGCGCCAGCAGGGTCCTGGGGAGCACTGAAGCTTTCTTT. This translates into CASRVLGSTEAFF.

This clone was detected only a few times. The V call is TRBV28, the J call TRBJ1-5, with TRBD1 matching 8 bases. The ends lost 5 bases at V and 1 base at J; junction bases unmatched: 1. From germline, CDR1 is MDHEN and CDR2 SYDVKM. There are 14 residues in the CDR3. Written as DNA, the CDR3 is TGTGCCAGCAGTGACAGGGGAAGCAATCAGCCCCAGCATTTT. As protein: CASSDRGSNQPQHF. Full variable domain (rest looked up from reference TRBV28 and TRBJ1-5): DVKVTQSSRYLVKRTGEKVFLECVQDMDHENMFWYRQDPGLGLRLIYFSYDVKMKEKGDIPEGYSVSREKKERFSLILESASTNQTSMYLCASSDRGSNQPQHFGDGTRLSIL.

The J gene is TRBJ2-1, the V gene TRBV9; TRBD2 matches at 12 bases. J was trimmed by 8 bases and V by 1 base; bases with no gene match: 4. The germline CDR1 and CDR2 sequences are SGDLS and YYNGEE. This CDR3 is 15 amino acids long. CDR3 bases: TGTGCCAGCAGCGTACTAGCGGGAGGGCCGTATGAGCAGTTCTTC. It codes for CASSVLAGGPYEQFF. The full variable domain, completed using reference TRBV9 and TRBJ2-1, is DSGVTQTPKHLITATGQRVTLRCSPRSGDLSVYWYQQSLDQGLQFLIQYYNGEERAKGNILERFSAQQFPDLHSELNLSSLELGDSALYFCASSVLAGGPYEQFFGPGTRLTVL.

V is TRBV7-2 and J is TRBJ2-6; D remains unclear. With 5 bases removed from V and 0 bases from J, the gap between germline ends came to 11 bases. The CDR3 spans 16 residues. The germline V gene has CDR1 SGHTA and CDR2 FQGNSA. For the CDR3, the DNA is TGTGCCAGCAGCCTCCAGCCCAGCTCTGGGGCCAACGTCCTGACTTTC. This gives the protein CASSLQPSSGANVLTF.

In its sample, this clone was seen once. This chain joins TRBV6-6 and TRBJ1-3, with D tentatively TRBD1 (5 bases). In germline, CDR1 is MNHNY, CDR2 SVGAGI (reference sequence). V was trimmed by 5 bases and J by 3 bases, leaving 17 bases between them. This CDR3 spans 16 amino acids. The DNA of the CDR3 is TGTGCCAGCAGTCCGGGGCAAGCGACGGTTGGAAACACCATATATTTT. It yields the protein CASSPGQATVGNTIYF.

The J gene is TRBJ2-6, the V gene TRBV19; perhaps TRBD1 as D (5 bases). CDR1 and CDR2 (germline): LNHDA, SQIVND (reference sequence). There are 15 residues in the CDR3. V was pared by 3 bases and J by 4 bases, with 10 bases between. CDR3 DNA sequence: TGTGCCAGTAGTATCCTAGGGGTCGGGGCCAACGTCCTGACTTTC. Translation: CASSILGVGANVLTF.

The chain is built from TRBV19 and TRBJ2-7; D tentatively reads TRBD1 or TRBD2 (5 bases each). V was pared by 4 bases and J by 0 bases, with 19 bases between. The CDR3 totals 17 residues. The germline CDR1 and CDR2 sequences are LNHDA and SQIVND (reference sequence). The CDR3 is CASSRGIGDPSSYEQYF. The CDR3 nucleotides read TGTGCCAGTAGTAGGGGGATCGGGGACCCTAGCTCCTACGAGCAGTACTTC.

The count of this clone is one. V is TRBV27 and J is TRBJ1-2; D uncertain. With 1 base removed from V and 1 base from J, the gap between germline ends came to 13 bases. This CDR3 has 16 residues. Germline lookup yields CDR1 MNHEY and CDR2 SMNVEV (reference sequence). The chain's CDR3 is CASSLFGSLGNYGYTF. DNA of the CDR3: TGTGCCAGCAGTTTATTTGGATCGCTTGGTAACTATGGCTACACCTTC.

The rearrangement links TRBV5-4 to TRBJ2-2; D is undetermined. Trimming cost V 0 bases and J 0 bases, with 9 bases left between them. Germline V lookup: CDR1 SGHNT, CDR2 YYREEE (reference sequence). The CDR3 is made up of 16 amino acids. CDR3 amino acids: CASSLATTANTGELFF. The CDR3 DNA follows: TGTGCCAGCAGCTTGGCCACTACCGCGAACACCGGGGAGCTGTTTTTT.

CDR3 sequence reads: CASSLEGLNTGELFF. CDR3 in DNA: TGTGCCAGCAGCCTGGAGGGACTAAACACCGGGGAGCTGTTTTTT. The chain links TRBV5-4 to TRBJ2-2; 7 bases align to TRBD2. Trimming at V came to 4 bases and at J to 2 bases, leaving 5 bases not matched to a gene. Germline CDR1 reads SGHNT; CDR2 reads YYREEE (reference sequence). The CDR3 loop spans 15 amino acids.